This is a list of T cell receptor beta chains from one sample in a study of cytomegalovirus exposure and HLA in healthy donors. Generated by immunoSEQ multiplex PCR, the TCRdb table keeps only in-frame clones and is missing some. The sample yields a few hundred thousand clones, about nine tenths seen once. Sequences were obtained from PBMCs. Every receptor here comes from a woman under 30 in good health and CMV-seronegative. CDR3s include the opening cysteine and the closing phenylalanine or tryptophan. A D gene is named only where the DNA matches it firmly. Rows give clone size only sometimes, using once, few, many, or a class for an expanded clone.

abundance,d_gene,j_gene,v_gene,CDR3aa,CDR3nt
.,.,TRBJ2-7,TRBV4-1,CASSDRGEQYF,TGCGCCAGCAGCGATCGGGGCGAGCAGTACTTC
.,TRBD2,TRBJ2-3,TRBV2,CASIRTSGMGDTQYF,TGTGCCAGCATCCGGACTAGCGGGATGGGAGATACGCAGTATTTT
.,TRBD2,TRBJ2-1,TRBV19,CASSMPGGYNEQFF,TGTGCCAGTAGTATGCCGGGGGGCTACAATGAGCAGTTCTTC
once,TRBD2,TRBJ2-7,TRBV18,CASSLGGEGYEQYF,TGTGCCAGCTCACTCGGGGGGGAAGGATACGAGCAGTACTTC
.,.,TRBJ2-3,TRBV19,CASSMTVTTDTQYF,TGTGCCAGTAGTATGACAGTTACCACAGATACGCAGTATTTT
.,.,TRBJ1-4,TRBV5-1,CASTPGSTNEKLFF,TGCGCCAGCACCCCGGGGTCAACTAATGAAAAACTGTTTTTT
.,.,TRBJ1-1,TRBV2,CASETENTEAFF,TGTGCCAGCGAGACTGAGAACACTGAAGCTTTCTTT
.,.,TRBJ2-7,TRBV27,CASSLRVSYEQYF,TGTGCCAGCAGTTTGAGGGTCTCCTACGAGCAGTACTTC
.,TRBD1,TRBJ1-2,TRBV11-1,CASSSTGTGIYGYTF,TGTGCCAGCAGCTCTACCGGGACAGGGATATATGGCTACACCTTC
.,.,TRBJ2-5,TRBV2,CASQGISAWSETQYF,TGTGCCAGCCAGGGGATCAGCGCGTGGTCGGAGACCCAGTACTTC
.,.,TRBJ2-5,TRBV2,CASSLTKYRREETQYF,TGTGCCAGCAGCTTGACAAAATACAGGCGCGAAGAGACCCAGTACTTC
once,.,TRBJ1-2,TRBV4-2,CASSQAAQPIYGYTF,TGTGCCAGCAGCCAAGCGGCACAGCCTATCTATGGCTACACCTTC
.,TRBD1,TRBJ2-3,TRBV10-2,CASRTGVTDTQYF,TGCGCCAGCCGGACAGGAGTCACAGATACGCAGTATTTT
.,TRBD2,TRBJ2-1,TRBV10-1,CASSETGTRTYNEQFF,TGCGCCAGCAGTGAAACCGGGACTAGGACCTACAATGAGCAGTTCTTC
.,TRBD2,TRBJ2-1,TRBV9,CASSVGTSAYNEQFF,TGTGCCAGCAGCGTAGGGACTAGCGCCTACAATGAGCAGTTCTTC
once,TRBD2,TRBJ2-1,TRBV5-1,CASSEAGTSFNEQFF,TGCGCCAGCAGCGAGGCCGGGACTAGCTTTAATGAGCAGTTCTTC
.,TRBD1,TRBJ1-2,TRBV28,CASSPDRGGGYTF,TGTGCCAGCAGTCCCGACAGGGGGGGAGGCTACACCTTC
.,TRBD1,TRBJ2-7,TRBV27,CASRPGQVLAYEQYF,TGTGCCAGCAGACCCGGACAGGTCCTAGCCTACGAGCAGTACTTC
.,.,TRBJ1-2,TRBV29-1,CSGADRTEGYTF,TGCAGCGGGGCAGACAGGACTGAAGGCTACACCTTC
.,.,TRBJ2-1,TRBV7-9,CASSPGVENEQFF,TGTGCCAGCAGCCCCGGAGTGGAGAATGAGCAGTTCTTC
many,.,TRBJ2-7,TRBV6-1,CASIPRESGEQYF,TGTGCCAGCATCCCCCGGGAGTCCGGAGAGCAGTACTTC
once,TRBD1,TRBJ1-3,TRBV6-1,CASILTTGVNTIYF,TGTGCCAGCATTCTGACCACAGGGGTAAACACCATATATTTT
.,.,TRBJ2-1,TRBV9,CASSGGSTLGFNEQFF,TGTGCCAGCAGCGGAGGATCTACCCTAGGCTTCAATGAGCAGTTCTTC
.,.,TRBJ2-7,TRBV10-3,CAISAKEAGSYEQYF,TGTGCCATCAGTGCCAAAGAGGCGGGCTCCTACGAGCAGTACTTC
.,TRBD1,TRBJ2-1,TRBV2,CASTSTGGWEQFF,TGTGCCAGCACCTCGACAGGGGGCTGGGAGCAGTTCTTC
.,.,TRBJ2-7,TRBV9,CASSVEGAGAYEQYF,TGTGCCAGCAGCGTAGAAGGGGCAGGGGCCTACGAGCAGTACTTC
.,.,TRBJ1-5,TRBV5-4,CASRIQEGVEQPQHF,TGTGCCAGCAGGATACAGGAAGGGGTCGAGCAGCCCCAGCATTTT
.,TRBD2,TRBJ2-7,TRBV5-1,CASSSTSGRADEQYF,TGCGCCAGCAGCTCGACTAGCGGGAGGGCTGACGAGCAGTACTTC
.,.,TRBJ2-1,TRBV28,CASSITGVMNEQFF,TGTGCCAGCAGTATCACAGGAGTCATGAATGAGCAGTTCTTC
.,TRBD2,TRBJ2-4,TRBV2,CASRVRSGRQIAKNIQYF,TGTGCCAGCAGAGTACGTAGCGGGAGGCAAATAGCCAAAAACATTCAGTACTTC
.,TRBD2,TRBJ2-7,TRBV7-2,CASSQPGTSGLEQYF,TGTGCCAGCAGCCAACCAGGGACTAGCGGGCTTGAGCAGTACTTC
.,.,TRBJ2-3,TRBV2,CASVSDYTDTQYF,TGTGCCAGCGTCTCCGACTACACAGATACGCAGTATTTT
.,TRBD1,TRBJ2-5,TRBV2,CASGQGKETQYF,TGTGCCAGCGGACAGGGAAAAGAGACCCAGTACTTC
once,.,TRBJ2-3,TRBV15,CATSRDPSDTDTQYF,TGTGCCACCAGCAGAGATCCGAGTGATACAGATACGCAGTATTTT